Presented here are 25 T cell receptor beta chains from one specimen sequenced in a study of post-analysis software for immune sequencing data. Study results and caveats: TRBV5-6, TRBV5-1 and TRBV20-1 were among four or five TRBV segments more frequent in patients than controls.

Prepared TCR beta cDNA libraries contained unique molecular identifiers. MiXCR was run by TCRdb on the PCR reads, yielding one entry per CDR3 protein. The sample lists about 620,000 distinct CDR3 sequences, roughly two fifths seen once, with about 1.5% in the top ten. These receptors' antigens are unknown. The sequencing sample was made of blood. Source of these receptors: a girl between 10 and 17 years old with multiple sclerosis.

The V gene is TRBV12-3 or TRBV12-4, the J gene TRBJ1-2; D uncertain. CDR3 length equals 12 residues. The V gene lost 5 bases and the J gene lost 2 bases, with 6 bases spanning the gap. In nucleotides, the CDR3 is TGTGCCAGCAGTGGCGGGAACTATGGCTACACCTTC. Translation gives CASSGGNYGYTF.

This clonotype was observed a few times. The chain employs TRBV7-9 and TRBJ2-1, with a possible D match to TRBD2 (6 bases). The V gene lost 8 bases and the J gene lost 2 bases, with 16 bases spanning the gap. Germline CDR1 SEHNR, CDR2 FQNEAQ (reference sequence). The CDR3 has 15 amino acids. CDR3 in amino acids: CASCPMGRPYNEQFF. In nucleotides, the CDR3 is TGTGCCAGCTGCCCCATGGGGAGGCCCTACAATGAGCAGTTCTTC.

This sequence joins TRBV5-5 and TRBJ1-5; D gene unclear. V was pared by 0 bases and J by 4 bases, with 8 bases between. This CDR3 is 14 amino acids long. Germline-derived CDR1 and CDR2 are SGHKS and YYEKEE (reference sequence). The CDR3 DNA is TGTGCCAGCAGCTTGGAACAGCAAAATCAGCCCCAGCATTTT. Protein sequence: CASSLEQQNQPQHF.

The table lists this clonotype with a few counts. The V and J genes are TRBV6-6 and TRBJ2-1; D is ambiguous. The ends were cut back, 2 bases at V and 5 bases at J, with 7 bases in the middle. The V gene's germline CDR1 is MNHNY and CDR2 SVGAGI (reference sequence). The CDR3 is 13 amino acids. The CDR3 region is CASSYATDNEQFF. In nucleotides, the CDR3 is TGTGCCAGCAGTTACGCGACGGACAATGAGCAGTTCTTC.

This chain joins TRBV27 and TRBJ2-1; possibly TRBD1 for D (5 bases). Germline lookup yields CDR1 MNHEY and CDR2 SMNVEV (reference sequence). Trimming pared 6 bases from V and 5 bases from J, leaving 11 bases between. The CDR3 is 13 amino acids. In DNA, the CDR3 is TGTGCCAGCAGCAGCCAGGGCCACAATGAGCAGTTCTTC. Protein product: CASSSQGHNEQFF.

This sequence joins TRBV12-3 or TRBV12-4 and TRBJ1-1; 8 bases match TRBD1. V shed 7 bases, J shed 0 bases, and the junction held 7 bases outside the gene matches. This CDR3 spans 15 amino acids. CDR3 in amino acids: CASKPGQALNTEAFF. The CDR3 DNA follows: TGTGCCAGCAAACCGGGACAGGCCCTGAACACTGAAGCTTTCTTT.

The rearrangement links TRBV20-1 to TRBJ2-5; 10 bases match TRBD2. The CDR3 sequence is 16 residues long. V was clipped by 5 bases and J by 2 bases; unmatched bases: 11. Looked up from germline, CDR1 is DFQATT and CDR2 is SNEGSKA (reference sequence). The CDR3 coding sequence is TGCAGTGCTTTCCAGCTCCTAGCGGGGGATCAAGAGACCCAGTACTTC. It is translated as CSAFQLLAGDQETQYF.

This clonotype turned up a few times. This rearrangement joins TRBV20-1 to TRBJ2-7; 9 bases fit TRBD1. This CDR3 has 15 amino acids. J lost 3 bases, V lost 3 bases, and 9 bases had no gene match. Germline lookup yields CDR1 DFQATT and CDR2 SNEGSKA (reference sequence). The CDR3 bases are TGCAGTGCTAGCGTCACGGGACAGGGCAACTACGAGCAGTACTTC. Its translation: CSASVTGQGNYEQYF.

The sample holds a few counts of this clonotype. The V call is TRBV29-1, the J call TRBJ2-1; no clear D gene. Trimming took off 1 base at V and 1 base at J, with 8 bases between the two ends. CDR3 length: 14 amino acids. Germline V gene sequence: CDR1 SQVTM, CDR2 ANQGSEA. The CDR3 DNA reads TGCAGCGTTGAAGGGCGGCAGTCCTACAATGAGCAGTTCTTC. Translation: CSVEGRQSYNEQFF.

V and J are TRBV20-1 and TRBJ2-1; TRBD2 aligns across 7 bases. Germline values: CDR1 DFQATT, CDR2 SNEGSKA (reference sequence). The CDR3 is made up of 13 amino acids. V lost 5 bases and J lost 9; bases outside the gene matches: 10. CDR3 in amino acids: CSAVAGVASEQFF. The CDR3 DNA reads TGCAGTGCTGTAGCGGGTGTCGCCAGTGAGCAGTTCTTC.

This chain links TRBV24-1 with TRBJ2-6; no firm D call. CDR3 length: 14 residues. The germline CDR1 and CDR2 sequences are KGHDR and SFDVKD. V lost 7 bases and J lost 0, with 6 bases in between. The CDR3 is CATRGSSGANVLTF. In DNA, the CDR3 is TGTGCCACCAGAGGAAGCTCTGGGGCCAACGTCCTGACTTTC.

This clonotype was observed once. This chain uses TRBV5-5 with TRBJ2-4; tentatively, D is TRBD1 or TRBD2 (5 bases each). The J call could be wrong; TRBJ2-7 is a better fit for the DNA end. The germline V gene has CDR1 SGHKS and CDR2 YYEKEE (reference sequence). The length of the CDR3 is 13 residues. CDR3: CASSWDHSYEQYF. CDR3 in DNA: TGTGCCAGCAGCTGGGACCATTCCTACGAGCAGTACTTC.

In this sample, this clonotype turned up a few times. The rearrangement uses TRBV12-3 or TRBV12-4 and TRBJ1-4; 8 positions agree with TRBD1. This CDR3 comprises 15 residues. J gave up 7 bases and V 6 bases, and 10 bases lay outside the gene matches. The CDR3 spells CASREQAGGGEKLFF. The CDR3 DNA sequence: TGTGCCAGCAGGGAGCAGGCAGGGGGCGGTGAAAAACTGTTTTTT.

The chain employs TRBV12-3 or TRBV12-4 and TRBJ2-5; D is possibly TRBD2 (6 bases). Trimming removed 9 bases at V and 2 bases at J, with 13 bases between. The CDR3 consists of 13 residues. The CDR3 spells CASTWGVQETQYF. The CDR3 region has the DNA TGTGCCAGTACGTGGGGGGTGCAAGAGACCCAGTACTTC.

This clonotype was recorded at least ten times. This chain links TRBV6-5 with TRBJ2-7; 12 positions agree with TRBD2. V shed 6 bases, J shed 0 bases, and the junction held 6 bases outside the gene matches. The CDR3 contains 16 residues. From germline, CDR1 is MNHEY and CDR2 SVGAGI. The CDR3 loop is CASSQGLAGTSYEQYF. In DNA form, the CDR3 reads TGTGCCAGCAGCCAAGGACTAGCGGGAACCTCCTACGAGCAGTACTTC.

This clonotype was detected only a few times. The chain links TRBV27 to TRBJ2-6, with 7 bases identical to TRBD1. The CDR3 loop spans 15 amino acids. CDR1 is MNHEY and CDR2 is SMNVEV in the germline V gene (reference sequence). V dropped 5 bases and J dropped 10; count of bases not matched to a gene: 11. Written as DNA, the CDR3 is TGTGCCAGCAGTGCAAGGACAGGAGATCAAAACGTCCTGACTTTC. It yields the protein CASSARTGDQNVLTF.

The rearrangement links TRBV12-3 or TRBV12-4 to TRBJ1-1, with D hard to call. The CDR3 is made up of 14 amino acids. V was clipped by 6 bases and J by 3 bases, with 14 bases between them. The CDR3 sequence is CASSPGRSYTEAFF. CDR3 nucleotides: TGTGCCAGCAGCCCCGGACGGAGCTACACTGAAGCTTTCTTT.

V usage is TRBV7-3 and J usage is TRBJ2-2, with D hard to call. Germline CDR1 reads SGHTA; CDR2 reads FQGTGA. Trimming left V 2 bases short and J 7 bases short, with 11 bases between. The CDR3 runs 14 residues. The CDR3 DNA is TGTGCCAGCAGCTTATCGCCGGGTGACGGGGAGCTGTTTTTT. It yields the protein CASSLSPGDGELFF.

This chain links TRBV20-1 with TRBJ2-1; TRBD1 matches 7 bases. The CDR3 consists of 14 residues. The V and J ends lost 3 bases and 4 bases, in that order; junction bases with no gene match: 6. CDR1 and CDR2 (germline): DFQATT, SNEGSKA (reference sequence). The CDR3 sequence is CSARDRNLYNEQFF. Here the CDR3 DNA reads TGCAGTGCTAGGGACAGGAATTTATACAATGAGCAGTTCTTC.

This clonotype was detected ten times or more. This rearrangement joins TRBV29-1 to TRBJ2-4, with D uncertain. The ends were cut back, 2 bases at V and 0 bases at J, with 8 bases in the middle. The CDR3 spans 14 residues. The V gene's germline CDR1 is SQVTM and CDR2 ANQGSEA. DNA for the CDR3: TGCAGCGTTGAACACGTACTAGCCAAAAACATTCAGTACTTC. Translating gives CSVEHVLAKNIQYF.

In DNA form, the CDR3 reads TGCGCCAGCAGCTACGAGCTAAAAGGACTTGGCTACACCTTC. It translates to CASSYELKGLGYTF. This sequence joins TRBV5-1 and TRBJ1-2, with no clear D. CDR1 is SGHRS and CDR2 is YFSETQ in the germline V gene. The V gene lost 3 bases and the J gene lost 7 bases, with 16 bases spanning the gap. The CDR3 has 14 residues.

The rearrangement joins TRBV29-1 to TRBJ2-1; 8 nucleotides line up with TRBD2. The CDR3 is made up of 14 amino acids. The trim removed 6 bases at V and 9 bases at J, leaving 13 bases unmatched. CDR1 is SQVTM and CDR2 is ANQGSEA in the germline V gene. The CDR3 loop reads CSVGPQRENGEQFF. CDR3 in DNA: TGCAGCGTGGGGCCCCAGCGGGAGAATGGTGAGCAGTTCTTC.

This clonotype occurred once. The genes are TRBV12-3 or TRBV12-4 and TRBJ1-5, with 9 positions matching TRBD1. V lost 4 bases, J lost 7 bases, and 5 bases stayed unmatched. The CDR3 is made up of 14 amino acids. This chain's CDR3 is CASSWDRETQPQHF. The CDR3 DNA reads TGTGCCAGCAGTTGGGACAGGGAAACGCAGCCCCAGCATTTT.

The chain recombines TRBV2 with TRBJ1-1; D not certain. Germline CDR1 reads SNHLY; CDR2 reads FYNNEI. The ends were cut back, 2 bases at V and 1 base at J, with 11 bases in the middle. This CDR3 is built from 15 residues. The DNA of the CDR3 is TGTGCCAGCAGTGAACGGGGTTTAGGGAACACTGAAGCTTTCTTT. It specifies CASSERGLGNTEAFF.

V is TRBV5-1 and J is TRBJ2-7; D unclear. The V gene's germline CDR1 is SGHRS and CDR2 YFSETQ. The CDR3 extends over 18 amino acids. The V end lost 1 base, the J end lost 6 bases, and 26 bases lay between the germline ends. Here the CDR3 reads CASSLLGTNQVLAGEQYF. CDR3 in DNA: TGCGCCAGCAGCTTGCTGGGAACCAACCAGGTCCTCGCAGGCGAGCAGTACTTC.